The 13 T cell receptor beta chains reported below all come from one sample, sequenced in a study of T cells in tumors after PD-1 blockade. Sequencing was performed with immunoSEQ multiplex PCR; in TCRdb, only in-frame clones are kept and a portion is missing. Of fewer than 15,000 clones listed, over 70% are singletons. The sequencing here drew on PBMCs, taken after anti-PD-1 treatment. These receptors came from a human donor with basal cell carcinoma.

The chain recombines TRBV12-5 with TRBJ2-1; possibly TRBD1 for D (6 bases). Per germline, CDR1 LGHNT and CDR2 FRNRAP. The CDR3 consists of 14 residues. V dropped 5 bases and J dropped 5 bases, with 13 bases sitting between them. For the CDR3, the DNA is TGTGCTAGTGGTGGGGGCTATGGGGACAATGAGCAGTTCTTC. The encoded protein is CASGGGYGDNEQFF.

On this clone itself: An end of the junction does not agree with germline; a read error may underlie this. Other DNA variants within this sample encode the same CDR3. The J gene is TRBJ2-1, the V gene TRBV2, with a weak D call TRBD2 (7 bases). Germline V gives CDR1 SNHLY, CDR2 FYNNEI. This CDR3 has 19 amino acids. The DNA of the CDR3 is TGTCCCAGCTGTTATGGGGGGGCGGGGGCGGGGAGCTCCTACAATGAGCAGTTCTTC. Amino acids: CPSCYGGAGAGSSYNEQFF.

This chain connects TRBV27 to TRBJ2-1; 11 bases are a match to TRBD2. The CDR3 runs 13 residues. V was pared by 6 bases and J by 10 bases, with 5 bases of the junction left unmatched. Germline CDR1 is MNHEY and CDR2 is SMNVEV (reference sequence). CDR3 DNA: TGTGCCAGCAGGCCTAGCGGGGGGAGGGAGCAGTTCTTC. Translation: CASRPSGGREQFF.

CDR3 in DNA: TGCGCCAGCAGCTTGGATCTAGTCGGGGAGACCCAGTACTTC. Protein: CASSLDLVGETQYF. V and J are TRBV5-1 and TRBJ2-5; D unclear. The CDR3 is 14 residues long. Deletions cut 0 bases from V and 5 bases from J, with 11 bases between. Germline V gene data show CDR1 as SGHRS and CDR2 as YFSETQ.

This clone was picked up a small number of times. The genes are TRBV28 and TRBJ1-5, with unresolved D. The germline V gene has CDR1 MDHEN and CDR2 SYDVKM. CDR3 size: 14 residues. V shed 3 bases and J shed 2 bases, with 8 bases lying between them. DNA of the CDR3: TGTGCCAGCAGTTTTACTGAGGGCAATCAGCCCCAGCATTTT. It encodes CASSFTEGNQPQHF.

The V gene is TRBV5-1, the J gene TRBJ2-5, with D maybe TRBD1 (5 bases). Between the trimmed V and J ends, which lost 0 bases and 6 bases, there was a span of 9 bases. Looked up from germline, CDR1 is SGHRS and CDR2 is YFSETQ. The CDR3 is made up of 13 amino acids. CDR3 sequence: CASSLDKGQTQYF. The CDR3 DNA reads as TGCGCCAGCAGCTTGGATAAGGGGCAGACCCAGTACTTC.

This chain connects TRBV28 to TRBJ2-4, with TRBD2 matching over 12 bases. V gave up 5 bases and J gave up 4 bases; unmatched junction bases: 12. The CDR3 is made up of 18 amino acids. CDR1 and CDR2 (germline): MDHEN, SYDVKM. The CDR3: CASSPGGSLAGGKNIQYF. In nucleotides, the CDR3 is TGTGCCAGCAGTCCAGGAGGTTCGCTAGCGGGAGGGAAAAACATTCAGTACTTC.

The chain carries TRBV10-1 and TRBJ2-2; maybe TRBD2 (5 bases). Germline V gives CDR1 WNHNN, CDR2 SYGVQD (reference sequence). Deletions cut 0 bases from V and 4 bases from J, with 9 bases between. The CDR3 is 15 residues long. The CDR3 DNA sequence: TGCGCCAGCAGTGAGTCGGGGAGTATCACCGGGGAGCTGTTTTTT. Translated: CASSESGSITGELFF.

To note about this clone: One end of the junction is discordant with germline, which a read error may explain. Other DNA variants within this sample encode the same CDR3. The chain joins TRBV2 to TRBJ2-1, with 9 positions matching TRBD2. CDR3 length: 19 residues. CDR1 is SNHLY and CDR2 is FYNNEI in the germline V gene. DNA of the CDR3: TGTCCCAGCTGTGATGGGGGGGCGCGGGAGGGGAGCTCCTACAATGAGCAGTTCTTC. This translates into CPSCDGGAREGSSYNEQFF.

This sequence joins TRBV7-9 and TRBJ2-1, with D perhaps TRBD1 (8 bases). The CDR3 has 17 residues. Germline CDR1 is SEHNR and CDR2 is FQNEAQ (reference sequence). V lost 5 bases and J 1 base, leaving 18 bases between the germline ends. CDR3 region: CASSPRGGTGSYNEQFF. CDR3 nucleotide sequence: TGTGCCAGCAGCCCAAGGGGGGGGACAGGATCCTACAATGAGCAGTTCTTC.

V usage is TRBV5-4 and J usage is TRBJ2-1; D could derive from TRBD1 or TRBD2 (5 bases each). Germline V lookup: CDR1 SGHNT, CDR2 YYREEE (reference sequence). The CDR3 has 16 residues. Between the trimmed V and J ends, which lost 0 bases and 4 bases, there was a span of 14 bases. Here the CDR3 DNA reads TGTGCCAGCAGCTTGGGAGGGGTGGAGGTTTACAATGAGCAGTTCTTC. It translates to CASSLGGVEVYNEQFF. Supplemented by reference TRBV5-4 and TRBJ2-1, the full variable domain reads ETGVTQSPTHLIKTRGQQVTLRCSSQSGHNTVSWYQQALGQGPQFIFQYYREEENGRGNFPPRFSGLQFPNYSSELNVNALELDDSALYLCASSLGGVEVYNEQFFGPGTRLTVL.

The genes are TRBV7-2 and TRBJ1-2; TRBD1 matches 7 bases. The germline gives CDR1 SGHTA, CDR2 FQGNSA. V was pared by 5 bases and J by 4 bases, with 13 bases of the junction left unmatched. The CDR3 sequence is 16 residues long. CDR3 in amino acids: CASSPGTALTGYGYTF. The CDR3 DNA sequence: TGTGCCAGCAGCCCCGGGACAGCCCTAACGGGCTATGGCTACACCTTC.

V usage is TRBV5-4 and J usage is TRBJ2-5; D ambiguous. The CDR3 is 11 residues long. V was pared by 4 bases and J by 3 bases, with 4 bases between. Germline V gene data show CDR1 as SGHNT and CDR2 as YYREEE (reference sequence). CDR3 coding DNA: TGTGCCAGCAGCCGAGAAGAGACCCAGTACTTC. Translating gives CASSREETQYF.